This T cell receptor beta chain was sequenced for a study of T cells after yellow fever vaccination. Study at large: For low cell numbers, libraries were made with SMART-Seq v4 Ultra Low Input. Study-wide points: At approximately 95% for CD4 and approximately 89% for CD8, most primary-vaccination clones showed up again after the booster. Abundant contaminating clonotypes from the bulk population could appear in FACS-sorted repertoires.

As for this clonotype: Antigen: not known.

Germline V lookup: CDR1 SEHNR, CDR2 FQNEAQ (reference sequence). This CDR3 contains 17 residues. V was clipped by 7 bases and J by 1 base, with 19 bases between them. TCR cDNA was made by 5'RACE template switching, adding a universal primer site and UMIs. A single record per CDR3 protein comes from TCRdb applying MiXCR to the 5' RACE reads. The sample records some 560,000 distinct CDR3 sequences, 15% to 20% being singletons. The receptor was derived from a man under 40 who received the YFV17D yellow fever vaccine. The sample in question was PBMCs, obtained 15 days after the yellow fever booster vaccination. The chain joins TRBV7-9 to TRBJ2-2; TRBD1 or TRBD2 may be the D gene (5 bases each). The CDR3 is CASTPIGAGQNTGELFF. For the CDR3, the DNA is TGTGCCAGCACCCCAATCGGGGCAGGACAGAACACCGGGGAGCTGTTTTTT.